The clone carrying this T cell receptor (beta chain) was observed a single time. Antigen: not known. Trimming removed 2 bases from V and 5 bases from J, with 22 bases in between. Germline values: CDR1 MGHRA, CDR2 YSYEKL. The CDR3 length is 17 residues. TCR beta sequencing was performed on blood CD8+ and CD4+ T cells. The TEMRA cells underwent FACS enrichment, while the CD8+ and CD4+ T cells underwent negative isolation. The data were taken from a study of CD8 T cells in Susac syndrome. Overall study results and limits: By the study's own acknowledgment, its TCR sequencing and HLA analysis included relatively few individuals.

The RNA, about 0.5 to 1 ug, was put through reverse transcription using random hexamers. Multiplex immunoSEQ PCR targeted 54 Vbeta and 13 Jbeta TCR beta segments. TCRdb reprocessed the immunoSEQ multiplex PCR reads with MiXCR, giving one entry per CDR3 protein. The table records 150,000 to 190,000 distinct CDR3 sequences, less than 97% of them present only once. The rearrangement joins TRBV4-1 to TRBJ2-7; a possible D gene is TRBD1 (6 bases). Sequencing was done on a sample of CD8+ T cells from PBMCs. The TCR sequence derives from a human donor with multiple sclerosis. CDR3: CASSQLAATGFVHEQYF. The CDR3 DNA is TGCGCCAGCAGCCAATTGGCGGCCACAGGGTTTGTCCACGAGCAGTACTTC.